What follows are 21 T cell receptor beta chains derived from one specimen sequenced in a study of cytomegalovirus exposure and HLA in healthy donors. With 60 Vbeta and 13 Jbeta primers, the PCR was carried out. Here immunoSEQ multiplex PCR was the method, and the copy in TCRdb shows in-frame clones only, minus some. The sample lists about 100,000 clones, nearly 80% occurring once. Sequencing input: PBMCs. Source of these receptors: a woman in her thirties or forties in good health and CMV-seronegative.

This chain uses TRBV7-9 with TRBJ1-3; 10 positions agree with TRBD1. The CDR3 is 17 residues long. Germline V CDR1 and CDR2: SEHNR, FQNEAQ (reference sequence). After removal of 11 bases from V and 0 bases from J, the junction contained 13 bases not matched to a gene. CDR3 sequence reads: CADGTGVALGSGNTIYF. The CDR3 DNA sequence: TGTGCCGACGGGACAGGGGTCGCGCTGGGCTCTGGAAACACCATATATTTT.

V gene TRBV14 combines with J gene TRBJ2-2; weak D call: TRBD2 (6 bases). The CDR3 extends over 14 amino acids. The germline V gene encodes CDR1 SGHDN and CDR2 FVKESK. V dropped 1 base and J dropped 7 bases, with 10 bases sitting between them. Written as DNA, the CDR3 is TGTGCCAGCAGCCAAGTGGGAGGTAACGGGGAGCTGTTTTTT. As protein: CASSQVGGNGELFF.

CDR3 protein: CASSPHPSQPQHF. The CDR3 DNA sequence: TGTGCCAGCAGCCCACATCCCTCCCAGCCCCAGCATTTT. V gene TRBV7-2 combines with J gene TRBJ1-5; the D is unclear. Germline assignment: CDR1 SGHTA and CDR2 FQGNSA. Trimming left V 5 bases short and J 7 bases short, with 12 bases between. The CDR3 is made up of 13 amino acids.

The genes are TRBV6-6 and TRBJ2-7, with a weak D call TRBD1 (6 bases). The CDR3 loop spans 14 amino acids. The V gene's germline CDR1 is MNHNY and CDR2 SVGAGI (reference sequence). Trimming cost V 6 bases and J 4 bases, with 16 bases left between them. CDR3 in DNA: TGTGCCAGCAGGACACCGGACAGCATATACGAGCAGTACTTC. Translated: CASRTPDSIYEQYF.

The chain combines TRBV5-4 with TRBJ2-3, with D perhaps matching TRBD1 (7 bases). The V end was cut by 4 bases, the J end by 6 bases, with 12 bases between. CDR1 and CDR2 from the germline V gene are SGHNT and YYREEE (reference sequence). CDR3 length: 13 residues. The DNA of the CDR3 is TGTGCCAGCAGCCAGGAGGGGGCGGATACGCAGTATTTT. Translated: CASSQEGADTQYF.

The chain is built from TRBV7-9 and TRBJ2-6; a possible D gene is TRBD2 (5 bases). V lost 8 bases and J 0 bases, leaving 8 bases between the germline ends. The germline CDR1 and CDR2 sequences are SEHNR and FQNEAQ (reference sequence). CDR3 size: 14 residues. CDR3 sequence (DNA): TGTGCCAGCCCACGGGACTCTGGGGCCAACGTCCTGACTTTC. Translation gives CASPRDSGANVLTF.

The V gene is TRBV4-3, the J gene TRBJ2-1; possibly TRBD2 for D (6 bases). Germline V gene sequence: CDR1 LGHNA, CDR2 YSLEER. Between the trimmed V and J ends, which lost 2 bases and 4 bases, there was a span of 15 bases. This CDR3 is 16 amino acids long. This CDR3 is CASSQQLEGRYNEQFF. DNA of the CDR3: TGCGCCAGCAGCCAACAATTGGAGGGGAGATACAATGAGCAGTTCTTC.

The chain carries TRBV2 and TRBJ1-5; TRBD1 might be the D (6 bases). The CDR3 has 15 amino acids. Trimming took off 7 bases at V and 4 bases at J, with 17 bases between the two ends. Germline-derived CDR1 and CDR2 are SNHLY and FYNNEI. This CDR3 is CASTGGAGRNQPQHF. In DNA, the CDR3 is TGTGCCAGCACCGGGGGGGCAGGACGGAATCAGCCCCAGCATTTT.

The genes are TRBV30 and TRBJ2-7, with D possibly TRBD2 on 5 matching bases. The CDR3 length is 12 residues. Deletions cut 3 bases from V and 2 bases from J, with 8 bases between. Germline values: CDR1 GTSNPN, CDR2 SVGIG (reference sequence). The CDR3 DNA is TGTGCCTGGAGGTGGGGAGCCTACGAGCAGTACTTC. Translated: CAWRWGAYEQYF.

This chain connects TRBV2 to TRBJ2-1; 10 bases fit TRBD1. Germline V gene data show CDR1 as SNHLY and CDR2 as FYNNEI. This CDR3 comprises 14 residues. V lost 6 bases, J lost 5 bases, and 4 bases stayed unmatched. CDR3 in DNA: TGTGCCAGCAGGTCCGGGACAGGGGACAATGAGCAGTTCTTC. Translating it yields CASRSGTGDNEQFF.

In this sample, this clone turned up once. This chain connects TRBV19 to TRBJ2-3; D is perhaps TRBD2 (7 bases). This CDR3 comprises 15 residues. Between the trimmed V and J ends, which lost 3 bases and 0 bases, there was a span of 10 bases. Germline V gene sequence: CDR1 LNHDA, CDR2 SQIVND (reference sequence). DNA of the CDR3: TGTGCCAGTAGTATGCGGGGGCCCAGCACAGATACGCAGTATTTT. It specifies CASSMRGPSTDTQYF.

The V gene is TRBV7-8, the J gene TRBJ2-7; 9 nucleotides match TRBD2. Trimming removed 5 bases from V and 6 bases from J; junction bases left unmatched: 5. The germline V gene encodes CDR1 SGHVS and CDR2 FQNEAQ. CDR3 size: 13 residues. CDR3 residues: CASSTGLAGEQYF. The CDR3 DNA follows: TGTGCCAGCAGCACGGGACTAGCTGGCGAGCAGTACTTC.

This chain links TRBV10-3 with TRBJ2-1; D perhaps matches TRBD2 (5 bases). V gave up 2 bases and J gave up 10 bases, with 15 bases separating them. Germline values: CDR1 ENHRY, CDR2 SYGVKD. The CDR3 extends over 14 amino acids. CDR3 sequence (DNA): TGTGCCATCAGTGAGCAACTAGTACAGAGGGAGCAGTTCTTC. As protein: CAISEQLVQREQFF.

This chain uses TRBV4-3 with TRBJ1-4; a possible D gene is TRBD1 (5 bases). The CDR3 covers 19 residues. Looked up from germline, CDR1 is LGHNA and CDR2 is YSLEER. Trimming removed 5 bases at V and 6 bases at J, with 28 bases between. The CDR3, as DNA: TGCGCCAGCAGCGAGGCGATGGGATTAGGGATGGCAGGGCATGAAAAACTGTTTTTT. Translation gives CASSEAMGLGMAGHEKLFF.

CDR3 in amino acids: CAYTGTVLSSPLHF. The CDR3 DNA sequence: TGTGCCTACACCGGGACAGTATTAAGTTCACCCCTCCACTTT. This rearrangement joins TRBV30 to TRBJ1-6, with TRBD1 matching over 7 bases. V trimming: 7 bases; J trimming: 9 bases; junction bases outside the gene matches: 12. Germline assignment: CDR1 GTSNPN and CDR2 SVGIG (reference sequence). The CDR3 is 14 amino acids. Looking up the rest from reference TRBV30 and TRBJ1-6 gives the full variable domain: SQTIHQWPATLVQPVGSPLSLECTVEGTSNPNLYWYRQAAGRGLQLLFYSVGIGQISSEVPQNLSASRPQDRQFILSSKKLLLSDSGFYLCAYTGTVLSSPLHFGNGTRLTVT.

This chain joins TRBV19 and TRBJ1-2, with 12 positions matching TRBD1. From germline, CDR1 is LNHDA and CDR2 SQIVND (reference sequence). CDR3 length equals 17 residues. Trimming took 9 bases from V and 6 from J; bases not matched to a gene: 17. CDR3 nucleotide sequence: TGTGCCAGCCCCCAAAACGAGCGGGACAGGGGGCGGGATGGCTACACCTTC. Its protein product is CASPQNERDRGRDGYTF.

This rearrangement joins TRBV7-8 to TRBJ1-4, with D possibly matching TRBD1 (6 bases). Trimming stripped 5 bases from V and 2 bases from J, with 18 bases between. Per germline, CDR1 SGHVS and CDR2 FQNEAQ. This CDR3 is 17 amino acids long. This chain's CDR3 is CASSLPGTSKTNEKLFF. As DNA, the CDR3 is TGTGCCAGCAGCCTACCCGGGACATCGAAGACTAATGAAAAACTGTTTTTT.

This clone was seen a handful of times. CDR3 bases: TGTGCCAGCAGAGCGGACAGCATCAATCAGCCCCAGCATTTT. Its translation is CASRADSINQPQHF. This sequence joins TRBV6-1 and TRBJ1-5, with a weak D call TRBD1 (6 bases). This CDR3 has 14 amino acids. Germline V lookup: CDR1 MNHNS, CDR2 SASEGT. Trimming cost V 6 bases and J 3 bases, with 12 bases left between them.

In DNA, the CDR3 is TGTGCCAGCAGCGTAGCGGCAGGGGGCGGTCAGCCCCAGCATTTT. Encoded protein: CASSVAAGGGQPQHF. This chain connects TRBV9 to TRBJ1-5; the match to TRBD1 covers 8 bases. V lost 0 bases, J lost 6 bases, and 5 bases stayed unmatched. This CDR3 has 15 residues. CDR1 and CDR2 from the germline V gene are SGDLS and YYNGEE.

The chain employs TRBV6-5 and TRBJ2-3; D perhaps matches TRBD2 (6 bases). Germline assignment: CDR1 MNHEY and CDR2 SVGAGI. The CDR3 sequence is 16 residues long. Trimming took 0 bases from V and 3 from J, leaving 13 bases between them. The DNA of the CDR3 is TGTGCCAGCAGTTACTCCCCGGGGGATGGGACAGATACGCAGTATTTT. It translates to CASSYSPGDGTDTQYF.

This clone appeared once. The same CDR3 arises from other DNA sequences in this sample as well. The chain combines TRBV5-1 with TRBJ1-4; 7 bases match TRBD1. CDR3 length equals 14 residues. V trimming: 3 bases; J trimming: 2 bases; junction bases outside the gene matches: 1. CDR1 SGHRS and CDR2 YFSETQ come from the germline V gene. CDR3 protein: CASSSGGTNEKLFF. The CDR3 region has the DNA TGCGCCAGCAGCTCAGGGGGGACTAATGAAAAACTGTTTTTT.